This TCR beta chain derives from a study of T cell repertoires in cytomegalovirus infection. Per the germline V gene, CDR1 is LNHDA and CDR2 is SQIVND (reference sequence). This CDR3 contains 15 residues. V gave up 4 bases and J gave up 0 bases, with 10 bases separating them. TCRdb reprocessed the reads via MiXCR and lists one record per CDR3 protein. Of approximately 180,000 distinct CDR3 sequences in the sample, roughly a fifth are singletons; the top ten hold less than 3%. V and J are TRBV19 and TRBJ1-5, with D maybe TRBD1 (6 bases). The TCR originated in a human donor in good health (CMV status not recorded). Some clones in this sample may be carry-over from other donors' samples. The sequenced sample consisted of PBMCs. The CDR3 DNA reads TGTGCCAGTAGTAAGGACAGAGCTAGCAATCAGCCCCAGCATTTT. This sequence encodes CASSKDRASNQPQHF.